Each of the 13 T cell receptor beta chains below was sequenced from the same sample in a study of shared clonotypes between healthy human individuals. Here immunoSEQ multiplex PCR was the method, and the copy in TCRdb shows in-frame clones only, minus some. The sample lists 660,000 or so clones, roughly 96% seen once, with 0.11% in the top ten. Positive CCR7 selection of CD45RO-negative cells yielded the naive CD8 cells, and terminally differentiated effector memory CD45RA+ cells were excluded. The sequenced sample was naive CD8+ T cells sorted from blood. The receptors derive from a woman aged 25 to 39 in good health.

This chain links TRBV5-6 with TRBJ2-7; 10 bases map to TRBD2. This CDR3 has 14 amino acids. With 4 bases clipped from V and 4 bases from J, the junction kept 5 bases outside the gene matches. The V gene's germline CDR1 is SGHDT and CDR2 YYEEEE. The CDR3 protein is CASSLAGVMYEQYF. The DNA for the CDR3 is TGTGCCAGCAGCCTAGCGGGAGTAATGTACGAGCAGTACTTC.

CDR3 in DNA: TGTGCCAGCAGCGACCAGACAGGGTCTGGAACTGAAGCTTTCTTT. Its translation is CASSDQTGSGTEAFF. The chain recombines TRBV9 with TRBJ1-1; 7 bases agree with TRBD1. CDR3 length: 15 residues. CDR1 is SGDLS, CDR2 YYNGEE, per germline. Losses at the gene ends were 3 bases for V and 5 bases for J; bases not matched to a gene: 10.

This chain joins TRBV7-9 and TRBJ2-7; TRBD2 is a possible D gene (5 bases). Germline loops: CDR1 SEHNR, CDR2 FQNEAQ (reference sequence). Trimming pared 1 base from V and 1 base from J, leaving 17 bases between. This CDR3 has 17 amino acids. This CDR3 is CASSLVPSGTLSYEQYF. The CDR3 coding sequence is TGTGCCAGCAGCTTAGTCCCCTCGGGAACTCTTTCCTACGAGCAGTACTTC. Full variable domain (remainder filled in from reference TRBV7-9 and TRBJ2-7): DTGVSQNPRHKITKRGQNVTFRCDPISEHNRLYWYRQTLGQGPEFLTYFQNEAQLEKSRLLSDRFSAERPKGSFSTLEIQRTEQGDSAMYLCASSLVPSGTLSYEQYFGPGTRLTVT.

The chain employs TRBV20-1 and TRBJ2-7; no reliable D call. Looked up from germline, CDR1 is DFQATT and CDR2 is SNEGSKA (reference sequence). This CDR3 comprises 10 residues. The germline V and J ends were trimmed by 4 bases and 4 bases, with 5 bases remaining between them. The CDR3 coding sequence is TGCAGTGCTATCCAATACGAGCAGTACTTC. This codes for CSAIQYEQYF.

The V and J genes are TRBV2 and TRBJ2-3, with 13 bases identical to TRBD2. J lost 6 bases, V lost 8 bases, and 11 bases had no gene match. Germline CDR1 and CDR2: SNHLY and FYNNEI. There are 16 residues in the CDR3. The chain's CDR3 is CASGTSGRDLGDTQYF. The DNA of the CDR3 is TGTGCCAGCGGAACTAGCGGGAGGGACCTTGGGGATACGCAGTATTTT. Variable domain in full (rest from reference TRBV2 and TRBJ2-3): EPEVTQTPSHQVTQMGQEVILRCVPISNHLYFYWYRQILGQKVEFLVSFYNNEISEKSEIFDDQFSVERPDGSNFTLKIRSTKLEDSAMYFCASGTSGRDLGDTQYFGPGTRLTVL.

J is TRBJ2-7 and V is TRBV4-1, with TRBD1 matching over 9 bases. Germline loops: CDR1 MGHRA, CDR2 YSYEKL. CDR3 length: 15 residues. V lost 3 bases to trimming and J lost 3 bases; unmatched junction nucleotides: 6. The DNA of the CDR3 is TGCGCCAGCAGCCACCCGGGACAGGGATTCTACGAGCAGTACTTC. It codes for CASSHPGQGFYEQYF.

This clone was observed a handful of times. The chain combines TRBV5-4 with TRBJ2-1; unclear D gene. V was pared by 7 bases and J by 5 bases, with 4 bases between. CDR3 length: 10 residues. Germline V gene lookup returns CDR1 SGHNT and CDR2 YYREEE (reference sequence). The CDR3 coding sequence is TGTGCCAGCGGAAACAATGAGCAGTTCTTC. It specifies CASGNNEQFF.

On this clone: Sequence at one end of the junction differs from germline and may be a read error. The chain couples TRBV28 to TRBJ2-7; 8 bases are shared with TRBD2. The germline gives CDR1 MDHEN, CDR2 SYDVKM. The length of the CDR3 is 14 residues. CDR3 amino acids: CASSSKREIYEQCF. CDR3 bases: TGTGCCAGCAGTTCTAAGCGGGAGATCTACGAGCAGTGCTTC.

This sequence joins TRBV27 and TRBJ1-1; 9 bases fit TRBD1. The CDR3 is made up of 11 amino acids. V lost 8 bases to trimming and J lost 5 bases; unmatched junction nucleotides: 0. Germline loops: CDR1 MNHEY, CDR2 SMNVEV (reference sequence). The DNA for the CDR3 is TGTGCCAGCGGGACAGGGACTGAAGCTTTCTTT. It encodes CASGTGTEAFF.

The J gene is TRBJ2-5, the V gene TRBV2; D remains ambiguous. Germline V lookup: CDR1 SNHLY, CDR2 FYNNEI. The CDR3 runs 12 residues. V was clipped by 8 bases and J by 2 bases, with 9 bases between them. The DNA of the CDR3 is TGTGCCAGCCGGAGACCTCAAGAGACCCAGTACTTC. Its translation: CASRRPQETQYF.

The rearrangement links TRBV6-1 to TRBJ1-1; D might be TRBD1 (5 bases). Germline V gene sequence: CDR1 MNHNS, CDR2 SASEGT. The V gene lost 2 bases and the J gene lost 8 bases, with 12 bases spanning the gap. The CDR3 consists of 13 residues. The CDR3 bases are TGTGCCAGCAGTGAATGGGGCGGGCTCGAAGCTTTCTTT. This sequence encodes CASSEWGGLEAFF.

J is TRBJ2-5 and V is TRBV5-6; 10 bases are a match to TRBD1. The DNA end lines up better with TRBJ2-7; the J call may be wrong. Germline V gene lookup returns CDR1 SGHDT and CDR2 YYEEEE. The CDR3 contains 15 residues. CDR3 sequence: CASSAGTGVSYEQYF. The CDR3 DNA follows: TGTGCCAGCAGCGCCGGGACAGGGGTCTCCTACGAGCAGTACTTC.

This chain joins TRBV27 and TRBJ2-5, with D perhaps matching TRBD1 (5 bases). CDR1 MNHEY and CDR2 SMNVEV come from the germline V gene (reference sequence). This CDR3 region has 15 residues. V was clipped by 6 bases and J by 0 bases, with 14 bases between them. The CDR3 reads CASRTEPTDQETQYF. The CDR3 DNA is TGTGCCAGCAGAACCGAGCCGACAGACCAAGAGACCCAGTACTTC.